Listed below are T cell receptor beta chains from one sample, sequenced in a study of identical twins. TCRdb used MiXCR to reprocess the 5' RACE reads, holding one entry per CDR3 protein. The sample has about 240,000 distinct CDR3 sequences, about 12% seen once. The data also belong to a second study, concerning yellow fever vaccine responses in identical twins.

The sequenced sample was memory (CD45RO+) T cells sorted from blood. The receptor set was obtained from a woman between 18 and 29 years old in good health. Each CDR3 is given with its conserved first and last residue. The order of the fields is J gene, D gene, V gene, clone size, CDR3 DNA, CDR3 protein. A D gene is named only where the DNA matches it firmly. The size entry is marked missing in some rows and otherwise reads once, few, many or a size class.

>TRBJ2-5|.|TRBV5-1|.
TGCGCCAGCAGCTTCCCGACCCAAGAGACCCAGTACTTC
CASSFPTQETQYF
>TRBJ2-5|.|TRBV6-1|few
TGTGCCAGCAGTGAAGGGCCTCTCCTTGAGACCCAGTACTTC
CASSEGPLLETQYF
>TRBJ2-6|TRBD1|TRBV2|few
TGTGCCAGCAGTGAACAGGGGGACCTCTCTGGGGCCAACGTCCTGACTTTC
CASSEQGDLSGANVLTF
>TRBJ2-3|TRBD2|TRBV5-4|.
TGTGCCAGCAGCTTACTACTAGCGGCCACAGATACGCAGTATTTT
CASSLLLAATDTQYF
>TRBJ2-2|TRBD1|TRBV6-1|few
TGTGCCAGCAGTCGACAGGGGGCAAGGTCGGGCACCGGGGAGCTGTTTTTT
CASSRQGARSGTGELFF
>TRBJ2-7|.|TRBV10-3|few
TGTGCCATCAGTGAGTCGTTGACTGGGGTCTCCTACGAGCAGTACTTC
CAISESLTGVSYEQYF
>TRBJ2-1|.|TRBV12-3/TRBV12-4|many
TGTGCCAGCAGTTTCGGGGGAGGGGGCAATGAGCAGTTCTTC
CASSFGGGGNEQFF
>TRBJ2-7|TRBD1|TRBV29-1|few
TGCAGCGTGAACACAGGGGGCGGGCAGTACTTC
CSVNTGGGQYF
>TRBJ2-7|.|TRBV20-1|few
TGCAGTGCTAGCCTACTAGCTAAATCTGGCTACGAGCAGTACTTC
CSASLLAKSGYEQYF
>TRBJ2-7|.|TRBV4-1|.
TGCGCCAGCAGCCAAGATTTGAGACCTGGGGCCTACGAGCAGTACTTC
CASSQDLRPGAYEQYF
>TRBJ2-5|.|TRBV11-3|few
TGTGCCAGCAGCTTGGGATCCGGGAAGAGCCAAGAGACCCAGTACTTC
CASSLGSGKSQETQYF
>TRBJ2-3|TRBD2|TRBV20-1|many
TGCAGTGCTATACCGGGAGGGCCCTCGGATACGCAGTATTTT
CSAIPGGPSDTQYF